Reported below is one T cell receptor beta chain. Other nucleotide sequences in the sample specify the same CDR3. As originally analysed: By means of reference gene primer amplification, nucleated cell counts were estimated. Clones were read by immunoSEQ multiplex PCR, and TCRdb kept only the in-frame ones, dropping some. V and J calls plus clone size are reproduced from that table; the DNA served to infer D and trimming. The table includes tens of thousands of clones, under 95% detected once. In germline, CDR1 is SGHRS, CDR2 YFSETQ. Losses at the gene ends were 0 bases for V and 4 bases for J; bases not matched to a gene: 2. CDR3 length equals 14 residues. These data come from a study of blood T cell repertoires in COVID-19. Overall study context: COVID-19 samples collected from the United States, Italy and Spain covered acute and convalescent phases. Nucleic acid was either cDNA or gDNA, and it came from T cells, B-cell-depleted T cells, or PBMCs.

The chain combines TRBV5-1 with TRBJ2-5; 8 bases match TRBD1. The TCR comes from a human donor with active COVID-19. The donor label of this sample is uncertain. The sample taken for sequencing was peripheral blood. The CDR3 region is CASSLDRGRETQYF. CDR3 DNA sequence: TGCGCCAGCAGCTTGGACAGGGGGAGAGAGACCCAGTACTTC.